This passage covers 20 T cell receptor beta chains from one sample sequenced in a study of cytomegalovirus exposure and HLA in healthy donors. Amplification used 60 Vbeta primers and 13 Jbeta primers. The table came from immunoSEQ multiplex PCR; TCRdb's copy has only in-frame clones and leaves some out. Of 130,000 to 150,000 clones detected, approximately 79% appear once; the ten largest clones hold less than 8%. The sequencing input was PBMCs. The origin of the receptors is a middle-aged woman in good health and CMV-seropositive.

The genes are TRBV15 and TRBJ1-2, with D possibly matching TRBD1 (5 bases). V was pared by 0 bases and J by 2 bases, with 7 bases between. The CDR3 length is 14 residues. Germline lookup yields CDR1 LNHNV and CDR2 YYDKDF (reference sequence). CDR3 in DNA: TGTGCCACCAGCAGAGATCCAGGGAACTATGGCTACACCTTC. Translating it yields CATSRDPGNYGYTF.

This chain uses TRBV18 with TRBJ1-4, with D uncertain. The CDR3 runs to 15 residues. Trimming cost V 5 bases and J 6 bases, with 16 bases left between them. Germline V gene data show CDR1 as KGHSH and CDR2 as LQKENI. This CDR3 reads CASSASWTGDEKLFF. As DNA, the CDR3 is TGTGCCAGCTCAGCCTCTTGGACCGGGGATGAAAAACTGTTTTTT. The full variable domain, completed using reference TRBV18 and TRBJ1-4, is NAGVMQNPRHLVRRRGQEARLRCSPMKGHSHVYWYRQLPEEGLKFMVYLQKENIIDESGMPKERFSAEFPKEGPSILRIQQVVRGDSAAYFCASSASWTGDEKLFFGSGTQLSVL.

V usage is TRBV2 and J usage is TRBJ2-1; D not certain. The CDR3 spans 10 residues. The germline gives CDR1 SNHLY, CDR2 FYNNEI. Trimming pared 5 bases from V and 14 bases from J, leaving 10 bases between. CDR3 in amino acids: CASSLSFKFF. The CDR3 DNA reads as TGTGCCAGCAGTCTAAGTTTCAAGTTCTTC. Drawing the rest from reference TRBV2 and TRBJ2-1, the complete variable domain is EPEVTQTPSHQVTQMGQEVILRCVPISNHLYFYWYRQILGQKVEFLVSFYNNEISEKSEIFDDQFSVERPDGSNFTLKIRSTKLEDSAMYFCASSLSFKFFGPGTRLTVL.

The V gene is TRBV28, the J gene TRBJ1-2; D unclear. Trimming removed 6 bases at V and 0 bases at J, with 8 bases between. This CDR3 spans 13 amino acids. Germline-derived CDR1 and CDR2 are MDHEN and SYDVKM. This chain's CDR3 is CASRGTSNYGYTF. CDR3 bases: TGTGCCAGCAGGGGCACTTCTAACTATGGCTACACCTTC.

J is TRBJ2-1 and V is TRBV7-6, with TRBD1 matching over 10 bases. The CDR3 sequence is 16 residues long. The V gene end was trimmed by 5 bases and the J gene end by 7 bases; junction bases not matched to a gene: 11. Germline CDR1 SGHVS, CDR2 FNYEAQ. The CDR3 here is CASSPGDRGPTNEQFF. The CDR3 DNA is TGTGCCAGCAGCCCGGGGGACAGGGGACCTACGAATGAGCAGTTCTTC.

This rearrangement joins TRBV2 to TRBJ1-4; 7 nucleotides agree with TRBD1. With 8 bases clipped from V and 4 bases from J, the junction kept 4 bases outside the gene matches. This CDR3 is built from 13 residues. CDR1 SNHLY and CDR2 FYNNEI come from the germline V gene. CDR3 loop: CASAAGGNEKLFF. Written as DNA, the CDR3 is TGTGCCAGCGCCGCAGGGGGTAATGAAAAACTGTTTTTT. The full variable domain, completed using reference TRBV2 and TRBJ1-4, is EPEVTQTPSHQVTQMGQEVILRCVPISNHLYFYWYRQILGQKVEFLVSFYNNEISEKSEIFDDQFSVERPDGSNFTLKIRSTKLEDSAMYFCASAAGGNEKLFFGSGTQLSVL.

The chain couples TRBV2 to TRBJ1-6, with D unresolved. Trimming left V 8 bases short and J 7 bases short, with 12 bases between. The germline CDR1 and CDR2 sequences are SNHLY and FYNNEI. The CDR3 loop spans 13 amino acids. DNA for the CDR3: TGTGCCAGCCGTAATGGGGAGAATTCACCCCTCCACTTT. It is translated as CASRNGENSPLHF.

This sequence joins TRBV10-1 and TRBJ2-1; 7 bases agree with TRBD1. V gave up 3 bases and J gave up 7 bases; unmatched junction bases: 12. The germline V gene has CDR1 WNHNN and CDR2 SYGVQD (reference sequence). The CDR3 is made up of 16 amino acids. The CDR3 is CASSDEGGNLGNEQFF. The CDR3 DNA reads TGCGCCAGCAGTGATGAAGGGGGCAACCTGGGGAATGAGCAGTTCTTC.

The chain uses TRBV5-6 and TRBJ2-3; D possibly corresponds to TRBD2 (5 bases). Germline CDR1 and CDR2: SGHDT and YYEEEE. The CDR3 sequence is 12 residues long. Deletions cut 8 bases from V and 6 bases from J, with 13 bases between. CDR3 bases: TGTGCCAGTCAGCGGTTGGGGGATACGCAGTATTTT. Translating it yields CASQRLGDTQYF.

This sequence joins TRBV18 and TRBJ1-5; D is unresolved. Trimming removed 2 bases from V and 5 bases from J, with 13 bases in between. CDR3 length equals 15 residues. Per the germline V gene, CDR1 is KGHSH and CDR2 is LQKENI. As DNA, the CDR3 is TGTGCCAGCTCACCAGCATCCGGGAGGGATCAGCCCCAGCATTTT. As protein: CASSPASGRDQPQHF.

This sequence joins TRBV5-4 and TRBJ1-2; no firm D call. The V gene lost 4 bases and the J gene lost 2 bases, with 15 bases spanning the gap. CDR3 length equals 15 residues. Germline V lookup: CDR1 SGHNT, CDR2 YYREEE (reference sequence). The CDR3: CASSLGRSGNYGYTF. CDR3 DNA sequence: TGTGCCAGCAGCCTTGGGCGTAGTGGGAACTATGGCTACACCTTC.

The DNA of the CDR3 is TGTGCCAGTAGTATTTTAAACAGGGGTCCTGAAGCTTTCTTT. It is translated as CASSILNRGPEAFF. The rearrangement uses TRBV19 and TRBJ1-1; TRBD1 matches at 7 bases. V shed 3 bases, J shed 6 bases, and the junction held 7 bases outside the gene matches. The CDR3 runs to 14 residues. Germline values: CDR1 LNHDA, CDR2 SQIVND (reference sequence).

The chain couples TRBV27 to TRBJ1-1, with 7 bases matching TRBD1. CDR1 MNHEY and CDR2 SMNVEV come from the germline V gene (reference sequence). The V and J ends lost 8 bases and 3 bases, in that order; junction bases with no gene match: 6. The CDR3 has 13 residues. CDR3 amino acids: CASHLDRYTEAFF. CDR3 coding DNA: TGTGCCAGCCACCTGGACAGGTACACTGAAGCTTTCTTT.

This clone appeared a single time. The V call is TRBV7-2, the J call TRBJ2-3; 9 nucleotides align to TRBD1. The CDR3 covers 16 residues. With V trimmed by 5 bases and J by 2 bases, 8 bases remained unmatched. Germline CDR1 and CDR2: SGHTA and FQGNSA. The CDR3 loop reads CASSKDRGPSTDTQYF. CDR3 nucleotide sequence: TGTGCCAGCAGCAAGGACAGGGGACCCTCCACAGATACGCAGTATTTT.

The gene calls are TRBV19 and TRBJ2-7; TRBD2 agrees at 7 bases. The CDR3 consists of 15 residues. V lost 3 bases and J lost 0; bases outside the gene matches: 5. CDR1 and CDR2 (germline): LNHDA, SQIVND (reference sequence). CDR3 DNA: TGTGCCAGTAGTATCGGAGCGGGGCGCTCCTACGAGCAGTACTTC. It is translated as CASSIGAGRSYEQYF.

J is TRBJ1-4 and V is TRBV5-1, with 8 bases that match TRBD1. The CDR3 is 16 residues long. Looked up from germline, CDR1 is SGHRS and CDR2 is YFSETQ. V shed 2 bases, J shed 2 bases, and the junction held 5 bases outside the gene matches. The CDR3 loop reads CASSFGQGTTNEKLFF. CDR3 in DNA: TGCGCCAGCAGCTTTGGACAGGGCACGACTAATGAAAAACTGTTTTTT.

The rearrangement uses TRBV19 and TRBJ1-6; D is uncertain. Germline lookup yields CDR1 LNHDA and CDR2 SQIVND (reference sequence). The CDR3 consists of 15 residues. The V end lost 4 bases, the J end lost 9 bases, and 16 bases lay between the germline ends. CDR3 DNA sequence: TGTGCCAGTAGTACTGGAGGGCGGCGCCTTTCACCCCTCCACTTT. Its protein product is CASSTGGRRLSPLHF.

This clone was seen a few times. J is TRBJ2-1 and V is TRBV10-3; D might be TRBD2 (6 bases). Trimming left V 11 bases short and J 4 bases short, with 12 bases between. The CDR3 has 12 residues. The germline V gene encodes CDR1 ENHRY and CDR2 SYGVKD. CDR3 DNA sequence: TGTGCCCACGGGACTCGATACAATGAGCAGTTCTTC. Translation gives CAHGTRYNEQFF.

The rearrangement links TRBV23-1 to TRBJ1-5; 7 bases align to TRBD1. TRBV23-1 is identified as an open reading frame with a role that is uncertain. The CDR3 extends over 19 amino acids. V dropped 0 bases and J dropped 6; count of bases not matched to a gene: 17. Here the CDR3 DNA reads TGCGCCAGCAGTCAATCGGGGGGACAGCCACCCGTAAGGAGTCAGCCCCAGCATTTT. Amino acids: CASSQSGGQPPVRSQPQHF.

This chain uses TRBV5-4 with TRBJ2-5; 7 bases align to TRBD1. CDR1 and CDR2 (germline): SGHNT, YYREEE (reference sequence). After removal of 4 bases from V and 4 bases from J, the junction contained 7 bases not matched to a gene. CDR3 size: 14 residues. CDR3 sequence (DNA): TGTGCCAGCAGCACACAGGGGAGTGGAGAGACCCAGTACTTC. Its translation: CASSTQGSGETQYF. Based on the CDR3 plus reference TRBV5-4 and TRBJ2-5, the full variable domain is ETGVTQSPTHLIKTRGQQVTLRCSSQSGHNTVSWYQQALGQGPQFIFQYYREEENGRGNFPPRFSGLQFPNYSSELNVNALELDDSALYLCASSTQGSGETQYFGPGTRLLVL.